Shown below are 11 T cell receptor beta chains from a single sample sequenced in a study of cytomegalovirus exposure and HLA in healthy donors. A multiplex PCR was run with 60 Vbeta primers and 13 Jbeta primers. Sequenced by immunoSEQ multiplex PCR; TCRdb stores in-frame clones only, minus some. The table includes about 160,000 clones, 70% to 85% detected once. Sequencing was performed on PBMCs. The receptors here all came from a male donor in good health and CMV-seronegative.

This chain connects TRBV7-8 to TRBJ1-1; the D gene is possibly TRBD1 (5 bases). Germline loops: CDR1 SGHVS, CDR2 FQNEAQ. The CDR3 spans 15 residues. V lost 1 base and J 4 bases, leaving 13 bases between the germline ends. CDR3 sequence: CASSLDLGRGTEAFF. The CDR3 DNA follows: TGTGCCAGCAGCTTAGATTTGGGGCGGGGCACTGAAGCTTTCTTT.

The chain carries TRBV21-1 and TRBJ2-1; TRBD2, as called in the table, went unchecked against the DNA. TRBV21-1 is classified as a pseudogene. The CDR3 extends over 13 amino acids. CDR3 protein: CASSGLAYNEQFF. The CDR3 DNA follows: TGTGCCAGCAGTGGACTAGCCTACAATGAGCAGTTCTTC.

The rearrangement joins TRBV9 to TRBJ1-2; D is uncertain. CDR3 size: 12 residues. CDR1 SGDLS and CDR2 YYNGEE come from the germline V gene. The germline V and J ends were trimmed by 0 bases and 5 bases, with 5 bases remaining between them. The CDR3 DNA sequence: TGTGCCAGCAGCGTAGCTACTTATGGCTACACCTTC. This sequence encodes CASSVATYGYTF.

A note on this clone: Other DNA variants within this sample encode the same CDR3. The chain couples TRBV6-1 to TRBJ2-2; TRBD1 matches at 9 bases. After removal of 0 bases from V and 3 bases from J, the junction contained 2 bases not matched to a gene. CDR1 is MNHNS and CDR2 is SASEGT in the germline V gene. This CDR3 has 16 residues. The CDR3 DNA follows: TGTGCCAGCAGTGAAGCTACAGGGGGCTACACCGGGGAGCTGTTTTTT. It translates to CASSEATGGYTGELFF.

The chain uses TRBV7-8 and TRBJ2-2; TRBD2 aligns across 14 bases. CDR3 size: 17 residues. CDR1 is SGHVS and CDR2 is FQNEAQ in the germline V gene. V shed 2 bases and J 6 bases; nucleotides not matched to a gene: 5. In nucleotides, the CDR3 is TGTGCCAGCAGCTTAAACGGACTAGCGGGGGGCCCCGGGGAGCTGTTTTTT. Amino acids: CASSLNGLAGGPGELFF.

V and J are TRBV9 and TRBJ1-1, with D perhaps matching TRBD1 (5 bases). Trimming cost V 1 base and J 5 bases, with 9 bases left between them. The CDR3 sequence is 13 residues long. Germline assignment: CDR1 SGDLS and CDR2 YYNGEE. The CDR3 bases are TGTGCCAGCAGCGTACAGGGTTATACTGAAGCTTTCTTT. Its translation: CASSVQGYTEAFF. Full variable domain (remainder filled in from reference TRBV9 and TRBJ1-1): DSGVTQTPKHLITATGQRVTLRCSPRSGDLSVYWYQQSLDQGLQFLIQYYNGEERAKGNILERFSAQQFPDLHSELNLSSLELGDSALYFCASSVQGYTEAFFGQGTRLTVV.

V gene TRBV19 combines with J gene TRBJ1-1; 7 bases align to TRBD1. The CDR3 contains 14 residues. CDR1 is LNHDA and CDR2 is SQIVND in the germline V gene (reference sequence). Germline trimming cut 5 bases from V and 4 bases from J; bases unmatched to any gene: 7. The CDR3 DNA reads TGTGCCAGTAGTTCACAGGGGCGGGGCACTGAAGCTTTCTTT. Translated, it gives CASSSQGRGTEAFF.

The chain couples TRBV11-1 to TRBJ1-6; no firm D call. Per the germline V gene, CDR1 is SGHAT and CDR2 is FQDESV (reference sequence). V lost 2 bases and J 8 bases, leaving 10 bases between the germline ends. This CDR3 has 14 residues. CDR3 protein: CASSLFDSDSPLHF. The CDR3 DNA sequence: TGTGCCAGCAGCTTATTTGATAGTGATTCACCCCTCCACTTT.

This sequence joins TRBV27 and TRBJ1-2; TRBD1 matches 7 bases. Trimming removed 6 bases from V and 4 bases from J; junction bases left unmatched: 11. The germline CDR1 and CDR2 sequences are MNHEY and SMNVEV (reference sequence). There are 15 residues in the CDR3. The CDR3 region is CASRLHPTGSYGYTF. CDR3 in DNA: TGTGCCAGCAGGCTCCACCCGACAGGGAGCTATGGCTACACCTTC.

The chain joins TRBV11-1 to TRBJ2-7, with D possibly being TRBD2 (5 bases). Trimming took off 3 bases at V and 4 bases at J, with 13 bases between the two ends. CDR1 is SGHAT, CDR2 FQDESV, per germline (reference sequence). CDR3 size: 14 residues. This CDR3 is CASSLEDPRYEQYF. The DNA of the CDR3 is TGTGCCAGCAGCTTGGAGGACCCCCGGTACGAGCAGTACTTC.

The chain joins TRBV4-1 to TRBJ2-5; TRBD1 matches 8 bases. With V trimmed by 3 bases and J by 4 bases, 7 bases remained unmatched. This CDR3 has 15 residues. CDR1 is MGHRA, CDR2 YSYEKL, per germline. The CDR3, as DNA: TGCGCCAGCAGCCAGGTTGACAGGGGAGGAGAGACCCAGTACTTC. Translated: CASSQVDRGGETQYF.